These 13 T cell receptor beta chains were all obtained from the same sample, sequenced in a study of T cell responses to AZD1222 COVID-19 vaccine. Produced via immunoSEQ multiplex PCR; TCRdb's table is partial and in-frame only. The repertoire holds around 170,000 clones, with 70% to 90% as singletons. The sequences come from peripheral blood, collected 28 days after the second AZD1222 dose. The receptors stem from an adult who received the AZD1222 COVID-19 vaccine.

CDR3 coding DNA: TGTGCCACCACCGGGAGGGGGCGTGGGGAGACCCAGTACTTC. Protein: CATTGRGRGETQYF. The chain has TRBV15 and TRBJ2-5, with a weak D call TRBD2 (8 bases). V was trimmed by 7 bases and J by 5 bases, leaving 17 bases between them. This CDR3 spans 14 amino acids. CDR1 and CDR2 (germline): LNHNV, YYDKDF (reference sequence).

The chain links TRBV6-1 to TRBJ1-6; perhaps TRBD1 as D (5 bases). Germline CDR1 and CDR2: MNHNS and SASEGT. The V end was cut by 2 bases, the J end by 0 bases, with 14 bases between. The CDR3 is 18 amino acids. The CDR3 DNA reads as TGTGCCAGCAGTGAATGGTCCAGGGCTAGCTCCTATAATTCACCCCTCCACTTT. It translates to CASSEWSRASSYNSPLHF.

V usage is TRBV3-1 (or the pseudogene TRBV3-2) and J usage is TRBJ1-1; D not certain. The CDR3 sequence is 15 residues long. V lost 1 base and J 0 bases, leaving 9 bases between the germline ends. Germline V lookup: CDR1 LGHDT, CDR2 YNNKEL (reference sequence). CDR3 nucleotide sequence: TGTGCCAGCAGCCAAGTACCGGACCTGAACACTGAAGCTTTCTTT. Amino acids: CASSQVPDLNTEAFF.

The CDR3 DNA follows: TGTGCCAGCAGTTACGGGTCCCACGAGCAGTACTTC. As protein: CASSYGSHEQYF. The chain recombines TRBV6-5 with TRBJ2-7; no reliable D call. The V end was cut by 2 bases, the J end by 5 bases, with 7 bases between. The CDR3 has 12 residues. The germline V gene encodes CDR1 MNHEY and CDR2 SVGAGI.

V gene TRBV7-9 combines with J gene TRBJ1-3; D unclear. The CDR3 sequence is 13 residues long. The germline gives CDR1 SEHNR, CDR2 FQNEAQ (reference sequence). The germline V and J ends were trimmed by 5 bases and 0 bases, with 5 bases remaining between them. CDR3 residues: CASSTNSGNTIYF. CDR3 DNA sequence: TGTGCCAGCAGCACGAACTCTGGAAACACCATATATTTT.

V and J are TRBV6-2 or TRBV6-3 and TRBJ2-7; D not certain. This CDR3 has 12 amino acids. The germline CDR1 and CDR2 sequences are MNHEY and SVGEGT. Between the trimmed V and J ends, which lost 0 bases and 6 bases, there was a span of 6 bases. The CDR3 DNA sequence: TGTGCCAGCAGTTACTCGATTCTCGAGCAGTACTTC. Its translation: CASSYSILEQYF.

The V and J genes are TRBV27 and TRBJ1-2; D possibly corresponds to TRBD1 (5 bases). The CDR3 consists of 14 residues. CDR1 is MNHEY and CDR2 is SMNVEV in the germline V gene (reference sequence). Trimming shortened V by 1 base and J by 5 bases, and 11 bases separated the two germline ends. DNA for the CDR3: TGTGCCAGCAGTTTATTTGGGACCCAGTATGGCTACACCTTC. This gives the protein CASSLFGTQYGYTF.

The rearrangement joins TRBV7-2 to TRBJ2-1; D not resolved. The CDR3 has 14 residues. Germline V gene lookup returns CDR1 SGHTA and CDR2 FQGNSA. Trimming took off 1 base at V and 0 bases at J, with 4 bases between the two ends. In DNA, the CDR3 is TGTGCCAGCAGCTTAGAGACCTCCTACAATGAGCAGTTCTTC. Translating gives CASSLETSYNEQFF. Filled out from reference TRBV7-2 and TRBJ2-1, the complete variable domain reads GAGVSQSPSNKVTEKGKDVELRCDPISGHTALYWYRQSLGQGLEFLIYFQGNSAPDKSGLPSDRFSAERTGGSVSTLTIQRTQQEDSAVYLCASSLETSYNEQFFGPGTRLTVL.

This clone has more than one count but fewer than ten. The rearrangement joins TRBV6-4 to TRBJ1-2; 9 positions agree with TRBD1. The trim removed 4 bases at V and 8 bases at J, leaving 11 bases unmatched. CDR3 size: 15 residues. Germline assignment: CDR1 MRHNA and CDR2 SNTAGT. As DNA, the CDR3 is TGTGCCAGCAGTGCCGACACAGGGGGCAGGGGCGGCTACACCTTC. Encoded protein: CASSADTGGRGGYTF.

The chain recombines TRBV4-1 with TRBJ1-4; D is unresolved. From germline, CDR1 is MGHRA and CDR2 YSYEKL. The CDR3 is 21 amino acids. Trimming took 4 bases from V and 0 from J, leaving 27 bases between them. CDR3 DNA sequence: TGCGCCAGCAGCCGCCCTCTGGAGGGCAGAAGGTGGGGTGCAACTAATGAAAAACTGTTTTTT. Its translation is CASSRPLEGRRWGATNEKLFF.

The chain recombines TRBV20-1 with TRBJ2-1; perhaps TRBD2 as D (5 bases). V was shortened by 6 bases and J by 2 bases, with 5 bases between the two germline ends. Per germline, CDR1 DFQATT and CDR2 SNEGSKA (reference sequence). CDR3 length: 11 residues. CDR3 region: CSAGTYNEQFF. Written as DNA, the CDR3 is TGCAGTGCCGGGACCTACAATGAGCAGTTCTTC.

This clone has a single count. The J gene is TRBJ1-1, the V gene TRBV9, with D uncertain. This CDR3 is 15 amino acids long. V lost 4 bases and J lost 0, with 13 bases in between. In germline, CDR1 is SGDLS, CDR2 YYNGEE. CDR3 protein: CASSPWRRLNTEAFF. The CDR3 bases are TGTGCCAGCAGCCCCTGGCGGAGACTGAACACTGAAGCTTTCTTT.

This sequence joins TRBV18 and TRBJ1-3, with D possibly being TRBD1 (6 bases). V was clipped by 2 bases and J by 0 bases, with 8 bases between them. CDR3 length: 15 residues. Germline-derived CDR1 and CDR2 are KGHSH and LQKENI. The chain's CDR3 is CASSPGGPSGNTIYF. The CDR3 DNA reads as TGTGCCAGCTCACCAGGGGGGCCCTCTGGAAACACCATATATTTT.